The 2 T cell receptor beta chains given below trace back to one sample, sequenced in a study of blood T cell repertoires in COVID-19. Measured with immunoSEQ multiplex PCR; TCRdb has only the in-frame clones, and not every one. The sample records some 65,000 clones, 85% to 95% being singletons. The sample was peripheral blood. Source of these receptors: an older man with active COVID-19.

The V gene is TRBV6-2 or TRBV6-3, the J gene TRBJ2-1; D may be TRBD1 (5 bases). The CDR3 is 17 amino acids. V was trimmed by 0 bases and J by 6 bases, leaving 18 bases between them. Germline V lookup: CDR1 MNHEY, CDR2 SVGEGT. The CDR3 loop is CASSYSTYGLGLNEQFF. CDR3 in DNA: TGTGCCAGCAGTTACTCGACATATGGGCTGGGGCTCAATGAGCAGTTCTTC.

The J gene is TRBJ1-6, the V gene TRBV10-3, with 7 nucleotides matching TRBD1. From germline, CDR1 is ENHRY and CDR2 SYGVKD. The trim removed 0 bases at V and 9 bases at J, leaving 5 bases unmatched. There are 15 residues in the CDR3. The CDR3: CAISESRGDSSPLHF. The CDR3 nucleotides are TGTGCCATCAGTGAGTCGAGAGGGGACAGTTCACCCCTCCACTTT.